The following is a T cell receptor (beta chain) sequence with its context. This record comes from a study of blood T cell repertoires in COVID-19. Looked up from germline, CDR1 is SEHNR and CDR2 is FQNEAQ (reference sequence). This CDR3 contains 13 residues. V shed 1 base and J 10 bases; nucleotides not matched to a gene: 5. Clinical histories supplied by participants themselves formed the basis of cohort assignment. Repertoires were generated with immunoSEQ multiplex PCR, while TCRdb's copy carries only in-frame clones and drops some. The sample shows some 330,000 clones, about 92% of them seen only once.

This TCR was sampled from a woman aged 25 to 39 who had recovered from COVID-19. V is TRBV7-9 and J is TRBJ1-1, with 8 nucleotides matching TRBD1. Sequenced input: PBMCs or T cells enriched from blood (not recorded which). The CDR3 reads CASSLGGQAGAFF. DNA for the CDR3: TGTGCCAGCAGCTTAGGGGGACAGGCGGGAGCTTTCTTT.